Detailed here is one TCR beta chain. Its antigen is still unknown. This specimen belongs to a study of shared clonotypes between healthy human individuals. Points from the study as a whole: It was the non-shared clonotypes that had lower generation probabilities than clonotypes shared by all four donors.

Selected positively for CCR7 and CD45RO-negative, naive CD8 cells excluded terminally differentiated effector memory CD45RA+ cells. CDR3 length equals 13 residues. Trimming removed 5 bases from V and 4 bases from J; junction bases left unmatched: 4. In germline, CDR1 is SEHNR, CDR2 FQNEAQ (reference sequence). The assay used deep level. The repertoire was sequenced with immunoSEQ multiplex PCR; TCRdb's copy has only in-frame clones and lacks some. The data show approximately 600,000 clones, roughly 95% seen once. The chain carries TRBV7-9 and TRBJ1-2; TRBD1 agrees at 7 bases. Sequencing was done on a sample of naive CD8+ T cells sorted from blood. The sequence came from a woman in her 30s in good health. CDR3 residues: CASSRQGRYGYTF. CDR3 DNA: TGTGCCAGCAGCCGACAGGGTCGCTATGGCTACACCTTC.